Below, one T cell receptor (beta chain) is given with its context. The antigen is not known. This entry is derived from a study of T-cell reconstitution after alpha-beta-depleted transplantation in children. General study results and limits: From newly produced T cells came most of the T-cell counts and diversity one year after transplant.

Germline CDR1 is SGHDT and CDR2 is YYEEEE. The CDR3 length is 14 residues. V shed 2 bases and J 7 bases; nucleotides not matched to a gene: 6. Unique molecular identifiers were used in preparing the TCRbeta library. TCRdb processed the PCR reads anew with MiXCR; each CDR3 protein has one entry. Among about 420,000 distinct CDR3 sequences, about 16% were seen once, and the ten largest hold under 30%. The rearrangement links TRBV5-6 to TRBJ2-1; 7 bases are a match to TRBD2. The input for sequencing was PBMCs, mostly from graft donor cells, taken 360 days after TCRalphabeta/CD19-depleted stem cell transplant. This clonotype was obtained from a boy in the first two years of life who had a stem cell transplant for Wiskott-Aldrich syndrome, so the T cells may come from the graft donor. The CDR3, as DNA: TGTGCCAGCAGCTTTCCGGGACTACAAAATGAGCAGTTCTTC. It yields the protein CASSFPGLQNEQFF.